These T cell receptor beta chains were read from a single sample in a study of monozygotic twins with inflammatory bowel disease. TCRdb processed the 5' RACE reads again and assigns one entry to each CDR3 protein, with no DNA. This sample contains fewer than 450,000 distinct CDR3 sequences. Sequencing input: blood. The source of these receptors is a human donor with ulcerative colitis or Crohn's disease, or a healthy co-twin of an affected twin (not recorded which). Both conserved end residues are part of each CDR3.

TRBV12-3/TRBV12-4	TRBJ2-3	CASSFGRGQGTQYF
TRBV20-1	TRBJ2-7	CSARVGRTGSEQYF
TRBV6-1	TRBJ1-5	CASRFHSGDSNQPQHF
TRBV18	TRBJ1-3	CASSAGQGNTIYF
TRBV29-1	TRBJ2-7	CSVELLNPYEQYF
TRBV5-6	TRBJ1-2	CASRPTGSHGYTF
TRBV7-9	TRBJ2-1	CASSLAPSGGDNEQFF
TRBV12-3/TRBV12-4	TRBJ2-7	CASSFYGSGDSYEQYF
TRBV2	TRBJ1-2	CASSEPEQGRKAGYTF
TRBV6-2/TRBV6-3	TRBJ1-5	CASSYSRISNQPQHF
TRBV23-1	TRBJ1-4	CASTPGRERSGDEKLLF
TRBV7-9	TRBJ2-5	CASSRAEETQYF
TRBV6-2/TRBV6-3	TRBJ2-1	CASSYFGLAGTKNNEQFF
TRBV19	TRBJ1-4	CASSQRTDNNEKLFF
TRBV4-1	TRBJ1-5	CASSQSGRPQHF
TRBV19	TRBJ2-6	CASNEGAVSGANVLTF
TRBV12-5	TRBJ2-1	CASGLGQGSLNEQFF
TRBV6-1	TRBJ2-6	CASSLTLTRLGANVLTF
TRBV20-1	TRBJ1-4	CSARDSLRANEKLFF
TRBV4-1	TRBJ2-2	CASSQVAGGLNTGELFF
TRBV5-6	TRBJ2-7	CASRLKGYEQYF
TRBV9	TRBJ2-5	CASSVARQQQETQYF
TRBV7-2	TRBJ2-1	CASSLAQSSYNEQFF
TRBV27	TRBJ1-2	CASSSVGQGFSGYTF
TRBV2	TRBJ2-2	CASSEQGETGELFF